A selection of T cell receptor beta chains follows, all from one sample in a study of T cell repertoires in cytomegalovirus infection. From the reads, TCRdb called clonotypes with MiXCR, one entry per CDR3 protein. The sample contains about 770,000 distinct CDR3 sequences, about 27% of which appear only once. Their antigen targets remain unknown. The sequencing here drew on cultured CD8+ T cells from PBMCs, taken from culture after CMV antigen stimulation. Receptors originate from a human donor in good health (CMV status not recorded). Some clones in this sample may be carry-over from other donors' samples. Each CDR3 is given with its conserved first and last residue. D genes are given only for firm matches. Clone size is given for some rows only: seen once, a few or many times, or a class if the clone is expanded.

d_call,j_call,v_call,clone_size,cdr3_nt,cdr3_aa
NA,TRBJ1-2,TRBV28,many,TGTGCCAGCAGCTTGAGTGGGGCTAGTAACTATGGCTACACCTTC,CASSLSGASNYGYTF
TRBD1,TRBJ1-3,TRBV10-3,few,TGTGCCATCAGTGGGACAGGGGGCGAAGCTGGAAACACCATATATTTT,CAISGTGGEAGNTIYF
NA,TRBJ1-1,TRBV27,few,TGTGCCAGCTATCTGGACCCCAGCACTGAAGCTTTCTTT,CASYLDPSTEAFF
TRBD2,TRBJ2-5,TRBV7-9,many,TGTGCCAGCAGAGACGAGACGACTAGCGGGGTTGAGACCCAGTACTTC,CASRDETTSGVETQYF
NA,TRBJ2-1,TRBV5-6,many,TGTGCCAGCAGCGAAGGTTCGGGCCATAGTGAGCAGTTCTTC,CASSEGSGHSEQFF
TRBD1,TRBJ1-2,TRBV20-1,NA,TGCAGTGACAGGGGAGAAACAGGGTCCAACTATGGCTACACCTTC,CSDRGETGSNYGYTF
NA,TRBJ1-1,TRBV7-3,few,TGTGCCAGCAGCCCCCTAGGAAGCTCGAACACTGAAGCTTTCTTT,CASSPLGSSNTEAFF
NA,TRBJ1-1,TRBV29-1,few,TGCAGCGTCCTCAGGGAACACACTGAAGCTTTCTTT,CSVLREHTEAFF
NA,TRBJ1-2,TRBV6-6,few,TGTGCCAGCAGTTACTCGAGTCAGAACTATGGCTACACCTTC,CASSYSSQNYGYTF
NA,TRBJ2-2,TRBV28,few,TGTGCCAGCAGTCCCTTTTTGAACACCGGGGAGCTGTTTTTT,CASSPFLNTGELFF
NA,TRBJ1-2,TRBV7-9,many,TGTGCCAGCAGCTTATCCTATGGCTACACCTTC,CASSLSYGYTF
TRBD2,TRBJ2-5,TRBV27,NA,TGTGCCAGCAGTGCGGGACTAGCGCCCCAAGAGACCCAGTACTTC,CASSAGLAPQETQYF
TRBD1,TRBJ1-6,TRBV3-1,NA,TGTGCCAGCAGCCCTGGGACAGGGGGCCCTCGGGACTCACCCCTCCACTTT,CASSPGTGGPRDSPLHF
NA,TRBJ1-1,TRBV6-2/TRBV6-3,few,TGTGCCAGCAGTTACTACGAAGCTTTCTTT,CASSYYEAFF
TRBD1,TRBJ1-5,TRBV12-3/TRBV12-4,NA,TGTGCCAGCAGGACTGACAGGGGTGCCAATCAGCCCCAGCATTTT,CASRTDRGANQPQHF
TRBD1,TRBJ1-2,TRBV6-4,NA,TGTGCCAACAGTGACTCGGGGACAGGGAACTATGGCTACACCTTC,CANSDSGTGNYGYTF
NA,TRBJ2-3,TRBV6-2/TRBV6-3,NA,TGTGCCAGCACCTGGGGAATAGGAGATACGCAGTATTTT,CASTWGIGDTQYF
NA,TRBJ2-7,TRBV27,NA,TGTGCCAGCAGCCCAGGTCACGACACCTACGAGCAGTACTTC,CASSPGHDTYEQYF
NA,TRBJ2-5,TRBV7-9,few,TGTGCCAGCAGCTTACATTGGGCACTCCAAGAGACCCAGTACTTC,CASSLHWALQETQYF
NA,TRBJ2-5,TRBV7-6,many,TGTGCCAGCAGCCGTACACCGTACCAAGAGACCCAGTACTTC,CASSRTPYQETQYF
NA,TRBJ2-2,TRBV29-1,once,TGCAGCGTTGCCGAGTCGGTCACCGGGGAGCTGTTTTTT,CSVAESVTGELFF
NA,TRBJ2-2,TRBV5-1,NA,TGCGCCAGCAGCACTGGTAACACCGGGGAGCTGTTTTTT,CASSTGNTGELFF
TRBD1,TRBJ2-6,TRBV19,NA,TGTGCCAGTAACGACAGGGCGGCTGGGGCCAACGTCCTGACTTTC,CASNDRAAGANVLTF